This TCR beta chain derives from a study of blood T cell repertoires in COVID-19. V was shortened by 3 bases and J by 0 bases, with 11 bases between the two germline ends. The length of the CDR3 is 15 residues. Germline V gives CDR1 DFQATT, CDR2 SNEGSKA (reference sequence). In the authors' workflow: Amplification from reference gene primers served as the basis for estimated nucleated cell counts. Assay used: immunoSEQ multiplex PCR; TCRdb lists only in-frame clones, some missing. V and J calls and clone size are as listed in that table; D and trimming were resolved from the DNA. The data hold tens of thousands of clones, with more than 75% observed a single time.

The source of this sequence is a human donor in a cohort sampled during active COVID-19. The rearrangement joins TRBV20-1 to TRBJ2-2, with unresolved D. The source material was peripheral blood. CDR3 protein: CSASHSRTNTGELFF. The CDR3 DNA reads TGCAGTGCTAGTCACTCTCGCACGAACACCGGGGAGCTGTTTTTT.